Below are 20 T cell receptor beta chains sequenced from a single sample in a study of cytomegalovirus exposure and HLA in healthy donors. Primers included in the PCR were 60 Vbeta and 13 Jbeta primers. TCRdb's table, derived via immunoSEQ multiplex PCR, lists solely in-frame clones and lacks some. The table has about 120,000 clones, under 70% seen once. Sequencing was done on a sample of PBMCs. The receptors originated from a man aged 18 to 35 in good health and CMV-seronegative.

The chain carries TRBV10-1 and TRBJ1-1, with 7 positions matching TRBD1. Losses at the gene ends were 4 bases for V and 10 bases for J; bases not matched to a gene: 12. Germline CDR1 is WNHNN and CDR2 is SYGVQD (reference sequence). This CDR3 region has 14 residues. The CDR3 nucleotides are TGCGCCAGCAGTGGGGGGACAGCGGGTTGGGGAGCTTTCTTT. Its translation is CASSGGTAGWGAFF.

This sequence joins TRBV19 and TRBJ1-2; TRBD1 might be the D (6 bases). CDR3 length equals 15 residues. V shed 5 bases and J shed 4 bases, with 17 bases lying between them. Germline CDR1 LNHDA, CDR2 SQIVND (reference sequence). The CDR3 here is CASSPKNTGFYGYTF. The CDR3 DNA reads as TGTGCCAGTAGTCCCAAAAACACAGGGTTCTATGGCTACACCTTC.

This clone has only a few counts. This CDR3 is CASSGGASYTGELFF. The CDR3 DNA reads as TGTGCCAGTAGCGGAGGGGCCTCCTACACCGGGGAGCTGTTTTTT. The chain has TRBV19 and TRBJ2-2; a weak D match, TRBD2 (6 bases). V was pared by 6 bases and J by 3 bases, with 14 bases between. There are 15 residues in the CDR3. CDR1 and CDR2 (germline): LNHDA, SQIVND (reference sequence).

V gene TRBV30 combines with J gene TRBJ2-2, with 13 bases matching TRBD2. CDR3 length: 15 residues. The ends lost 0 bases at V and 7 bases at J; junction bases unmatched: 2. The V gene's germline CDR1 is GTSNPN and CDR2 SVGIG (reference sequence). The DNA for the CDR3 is TGTGCCTGGAGTGTACTAGCGGGAGGGGTCGGGGAGCTGTTTTTT. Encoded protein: CAWSVLAGGVGELFF.

The CDR3 is CSATLTGGTGELFF. CDR3 DNA: TGCAGCGCCACCTTGACAGGGGGCACCGGGGAGCTGTTTTTT. The chain has TRBV29-1 and TRBJ2-2; 9 bases are a match to TRBD1. The CDR3 contains 14 residues. V shed 7 bases, J shed 4 bases, and the junction held 7 bases outside the gene matches. The germline V gene has CDR1 SQVTM and CDR2 ANQGSEA.

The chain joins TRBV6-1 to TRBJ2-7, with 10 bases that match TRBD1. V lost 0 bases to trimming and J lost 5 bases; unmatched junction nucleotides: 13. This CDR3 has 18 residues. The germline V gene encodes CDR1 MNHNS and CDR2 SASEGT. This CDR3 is CASSEAPLTGGWRDEQYF. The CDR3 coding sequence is TGTGCCAGCAGTGAAGCACCGTTGACAGGGGGCTGGCGGGACGAGCAGTACTTC.

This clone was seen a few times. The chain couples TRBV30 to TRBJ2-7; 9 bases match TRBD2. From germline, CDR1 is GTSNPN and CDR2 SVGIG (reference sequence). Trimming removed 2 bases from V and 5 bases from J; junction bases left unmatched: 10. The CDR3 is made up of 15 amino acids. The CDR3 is CAWSIILGTSNEQYF. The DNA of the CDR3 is TGTGCCTGGAGTATTATCCTCGGGACTAGCAACGAGCAGTACTTC.

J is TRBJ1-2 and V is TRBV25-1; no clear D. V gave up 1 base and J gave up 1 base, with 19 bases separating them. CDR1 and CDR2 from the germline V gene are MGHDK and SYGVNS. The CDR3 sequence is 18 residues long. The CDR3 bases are TGTGCCAGCAGTGAATCCCCGAGATCGGGTGGCCTTAACTATGGCTACACCTTC. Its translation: CASSESPRSGGLNYGYTF.

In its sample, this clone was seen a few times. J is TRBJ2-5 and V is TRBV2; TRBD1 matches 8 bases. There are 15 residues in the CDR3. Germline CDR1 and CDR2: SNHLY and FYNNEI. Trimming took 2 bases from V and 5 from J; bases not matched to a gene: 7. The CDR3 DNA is TGTGCCAGCAGTGAATTGAGGACAGGGCAGGAGACCCAGTACTTC. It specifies CASSELRTGQETQYF.

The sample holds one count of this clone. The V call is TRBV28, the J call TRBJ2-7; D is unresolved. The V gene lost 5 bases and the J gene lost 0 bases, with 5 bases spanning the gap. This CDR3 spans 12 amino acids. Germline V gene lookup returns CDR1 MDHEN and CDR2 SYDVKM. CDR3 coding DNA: TGTGCCAGCAGTATCGGCTCCTACGAGCAGTACTTC. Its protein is CASSIGSYEQYF.

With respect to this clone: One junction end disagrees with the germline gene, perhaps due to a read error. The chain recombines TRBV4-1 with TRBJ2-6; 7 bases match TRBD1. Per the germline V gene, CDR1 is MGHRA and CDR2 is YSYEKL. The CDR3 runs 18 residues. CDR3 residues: CASSQDPGGTSGANVLPF. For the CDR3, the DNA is TGCGCCAGCAGCCAAGATCCAGGGGGAACCTCTGGGGCCAACGTCCTGCCTTTC.

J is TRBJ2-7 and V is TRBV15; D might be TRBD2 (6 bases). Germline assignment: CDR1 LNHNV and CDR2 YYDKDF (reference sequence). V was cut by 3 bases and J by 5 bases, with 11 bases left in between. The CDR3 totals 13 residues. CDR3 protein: CATSSGGVNEQYF. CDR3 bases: TGTGCCACCAGCAGTGGAGGGGTGAACGAGCAGTACTTC. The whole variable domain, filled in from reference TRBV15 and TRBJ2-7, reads DAMVIQNPRYQVTQFGKPVTLSCSQTLNHNVMYWYQQKSSQAPKLLFHYYDKDFNNEADTPDNFQSRRPNTSFCFLDIRSPGLGDTAMYLCATSSGGVNEQYFGPGTRLTVT.

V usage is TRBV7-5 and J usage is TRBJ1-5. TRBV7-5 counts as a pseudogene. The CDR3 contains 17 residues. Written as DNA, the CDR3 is TGTGCCAGAAGAGCCCGTGAGGAGGGGTTGGGCAATCAGCCCCAGCATTTT. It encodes CARRAREEGLGNQPQHF.

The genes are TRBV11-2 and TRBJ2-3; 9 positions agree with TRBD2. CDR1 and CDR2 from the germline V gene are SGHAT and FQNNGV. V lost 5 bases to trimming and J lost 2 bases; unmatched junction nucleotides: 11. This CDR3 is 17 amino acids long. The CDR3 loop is CASSHSIGTSFTDTQYF. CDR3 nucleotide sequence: TGTGCCAGCAGCCACTCAATCGGGACTAGCTTCACAGATACGCAGTATTTT.

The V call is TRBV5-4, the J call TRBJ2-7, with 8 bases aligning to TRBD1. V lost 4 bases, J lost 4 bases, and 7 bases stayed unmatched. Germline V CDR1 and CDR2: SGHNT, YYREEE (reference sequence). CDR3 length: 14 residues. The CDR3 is CASSPRQGSYEQYF. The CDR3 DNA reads TGTGCCAGCAGCCCCCGACAGGGGTCGTACGAGCAGTACTTC. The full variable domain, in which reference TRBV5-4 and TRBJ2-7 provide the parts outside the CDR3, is ETGVTQSPTHLIKTRGQQVTLRCSSQSGHNTVSWYQQALGQGPQFIFQYYREEENGRGNFPPRFSGLQFPNYSSELNVNALELDDSALYLCASSPRQGSYEQYFGPGTRLTVT.

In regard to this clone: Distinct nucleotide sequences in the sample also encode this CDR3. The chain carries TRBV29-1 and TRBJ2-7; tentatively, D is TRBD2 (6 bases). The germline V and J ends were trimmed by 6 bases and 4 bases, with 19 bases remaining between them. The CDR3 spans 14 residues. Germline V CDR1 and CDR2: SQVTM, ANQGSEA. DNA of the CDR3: TGCAGCGTCGCCTGGACCAGCGGGCGATACGAGCAGTACTTC. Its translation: CSVAWTSGRYEQYF.

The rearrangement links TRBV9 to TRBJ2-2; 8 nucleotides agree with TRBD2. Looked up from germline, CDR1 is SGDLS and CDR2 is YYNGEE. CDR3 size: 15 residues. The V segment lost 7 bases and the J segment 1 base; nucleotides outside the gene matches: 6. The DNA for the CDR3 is TGTGCCAGCGGTTACGGGGGGGTGAACACCGGGGAGCTGTTTTTT. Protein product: CASGYGGVNTGELFF.

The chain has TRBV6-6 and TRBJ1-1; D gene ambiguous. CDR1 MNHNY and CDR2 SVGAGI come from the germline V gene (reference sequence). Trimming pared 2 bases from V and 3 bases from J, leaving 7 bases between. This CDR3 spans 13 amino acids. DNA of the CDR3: TGTGCCAGCAGTTACGGCATCTACACTGAAGCTTTCTTT. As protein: CASSYGIYTEAFF.

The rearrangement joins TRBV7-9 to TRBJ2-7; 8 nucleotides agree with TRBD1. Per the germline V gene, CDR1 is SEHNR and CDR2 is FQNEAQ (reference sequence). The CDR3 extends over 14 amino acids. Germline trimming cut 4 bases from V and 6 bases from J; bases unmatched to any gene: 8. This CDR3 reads CASSSLRGLGEQYF. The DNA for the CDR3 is TGTGCCAGCAGCTCCCTCAGGGGGCTCGGCGAGCAGTACTTC.

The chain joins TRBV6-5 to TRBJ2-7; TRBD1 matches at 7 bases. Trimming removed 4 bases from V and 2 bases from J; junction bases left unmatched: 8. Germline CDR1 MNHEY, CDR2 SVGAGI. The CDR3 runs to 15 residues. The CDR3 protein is CASSFQPGQTYEQYF. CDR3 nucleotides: TGTGCCAGCAGTTTTCAACCGGGACAGACCTACGAGCAGTACTTC.